This entry is about one TCR beta chain. Clones were sequenced by immunoSEQ multiplex PCR, and TCRdb holds only the in-frame ones, with some missing. The table shows approximately 1.4 million clones, with under 99% occurring only once. Germline V gene sequence: CDR1 SGHRS, CDR2 YFSETQ. The length of the CDR3 is 16 residues. With V trimmed by 1 base and J by 3 bases, 7 bases remained unmatched. This record comes from a study of shared clonotypes between healthy human individuals. This clonotype originated in a man aged 25 to 45 in good health. The chain couples TRBV5-1 to TRBJ1-2; 9 nucleotides agree with TRBD1. The sample comprised naive CD4+ T cells sorted from blood. Subset denoted: CD45RA+ positively selected. In DNA form, the CDR3 reads TGCGCCAGCAGCTTGACAGGGGGCGCGGTTGACTATGGCTACACCTTC. Its protein is CASSLTGGAVDYGYTF. The full variable domain, completed using reference TRBV5-1 and TRBJ1-2, is KAGVTQTPRYLIKTRGQQVTLSCSPISGHRSVSWYQQTPGQGLQFLFEYFSETQRNKGNFPGRFSGRQFSNSRSEMNVSTLELGDSALYLCASSLTGGAVDYGYTFGSGTRLTVV.